Listed below are T cell receptor beta chains from one sample, sequenced in a study of regulatory T cells in long-lasting Graves disease. TCRdb processed the multiplex PCR reads anew with MiXCR; each CDR3 protein has one entry. The data contain nearly 350,000 distinct CDR3 sequences, about 18% of them singletons. The material was peripheral blood mononuclear cells (PBMCs), obtained when the disease was refractory, from a patient treated with antithyroid drugs. The receptors stem from a female donor with Graves disease. The conserved cysteine and the conserved F or W are not part of the CDR3 here.

j_call	v_call	cdr3_aa
TRBJ2-7	TRBV6-1	ASSEARGLRYEQY
TRBJ1-2	TRBV12-3/TRBV12-4	ASSYLWGINGYT
TRBJ2-2	TRBV9	ASSVGTENTGELF
TRBJ2-7	TRBV6-1	ASTDRGNREQY
TRBJ2-4	TRBV10-3	ATRDHVLAKNIQY
TRBJ2-7	TRBV9	ASSVDPGGWYEQY
TRBJ1-3	TRBV29-1	SAGTGHSGNTIY
TRBJ1-2	TRBV6-5	ASSYNGQGGYT
TRBJ2-7	TRBV29-1	SVLPVQGSYEQY
TRBJ1-4	TRBV14	ASSPPGIEKLF
TRBJ1-4	TRBV2	ASSGQLGEKLF
TRBJ1-2	TRBV11-3	ASSFGGLGGYT
TRBJ1-3	TRBV13	ASSRHGTGQSGGNTIY
TRBJ2-2	TRBV5-1	ASSLRQLATSNTGELF
TRBJ2-7	TRBV27	ASSSWDRRTEQY
TRBJ2-5	TRBV27	ATAPDGETQY
TRBJ2-5	TRBV5-1	ASSSGRWGETQY
TRBJ2-7	TRBV30	AWTSGRADEQY
TRBJ2-7	TRBV7-2	ASSTGTGYYEQY
TRBJ2-2	TRBV11-2	ASSLALNTGELF
TRBJ1-6	TRBV7-9	VSSLEGVGRNSPLH
TRBJ1-2	TRBV29-1	SVEDLGRAGRGYT
TRBJ2-7	TRBV30	AWEDVYEQY
TRBJ2-6	TRBV2	ASSGMNRPSGANVLT
TRBJ2-5	TRBV7-8	ASSPTGGRQETQY
TRBJ1-3	TRBV7-9	ASSLIETSTIY
TRBJ1-6	TRBV6-1	ASRDRGNSPLH
TRBJ2-7	TRBV5-1	ASSHRRAGGLEQY
TRBJ2-7	TRBV10-3	AISDRIYEQY
TRBJ2-5	TRBV4-1	ASSHLQPQGETQY
TRBJ2-6	TRBV6-4	ASSPSAARISGANVLT
TRBJ1-5	TRBV28	ASSPSLGTGQGNQPQH
TRBJ1-2	TRBV11-3	ASSRGTGGLGYGYT
TRBJ2-4	TRBV7-9	ASSSFQGGKNIQY
TRBJ1-1	TRBV29-1	SVEEFRGADRGRGAF
TRBJ1-6	TRBV30	AWARNSPLH
TRBJ1-2	TRBV28	ASTGPRQGAFSGYT
TRBJ1-6	TRBV5-1	ASSLVPTSYNSPLH
TRBJ1-5	TRBV6-5	ASSYVKGYQPQH
TRBJ1-4	TRBV28	ASKGANAEKLF
TRBJ1-2	TRBV19	ASNLGGFNYGYT
TRBJ2-2	TRBV11-2	ASSLVSGRAGELF
TRBJ1-2	TRBV6-1	ASSETAGTGTIYGYT
TRBJ2-7	TRBV20-1	SARGERGLAGLRLPREQY
TRBJ2-7	TRBV12-3/TRBV12-4	ASSLRQSYEQY
TRBJ2-7	TRBV27	ASGSGGNYEQY
TRBJ2-7	TRBV11-2	ASRSQGDYEQY
TRBJ1-2	TRBV27	ASSEGQGHRGYT
TRBJ2-4	TRBV28	ASSLLQPAIQY
TRBJ1-5	TRBV18	ASSTGGAHPQH
TRBJ1-5	TRBV10-2	AGAFDRNQPQH
TRBJ1-2	TRBV6-2/TRBV6-3	ASRLRSRDYGYT
TRBJ1-5	TRBV29-1	SVTTGANSNQPQH
TRBJ2-5	TRBV27	ASRVSGRAAETQY
TRBJ1-5	TRBV6-1	ASRARTTGSNQPQH
TRBJ2-5	TRBV6-2/TRBV6-3	ASRSGGSQETQY
TRBJ1-5	TRBV28	ASSLGGPGQPQH